This T cell receptor (beta chain) appears in the sequencing data of a study of CD8+ T cells in alopecia areata. Overall study context: Tofacitinib therapy lasting 6 to 18 months was followed by 6 months off drug.

Investigators isolated RNA and reverse transcribed it into cDNA to act as the sequencing template. TCRdb's copy holds only in-frame clones and misses some; the assay was immunoSEQ multiplex PCR. The repertoire holds about 150,000 clones, with roughly 48% as singletons. Obtained from alopecia areata patients were lesional scalp punch biopsies along with peripheral blood. This CDR3 contains 12 residues. Germline CDR1 SQVTM, CDR2 ANQGSEA. Source material: CD4+ T cells sorted from blood. This clonotype originated in a human donor with alopecia areata. The chain carries TRBV29-1 and TRBJ2-5; TRBD2 matches 11 bases. The DNA end lines up better with TRBJ2-7; the J call may be wrong. The CDR3 coding sequence is TGCAGCGTGGGGACTAGCGGCTACGAGCAGTACTTC. This translates into CSVGTSGYEQYF.